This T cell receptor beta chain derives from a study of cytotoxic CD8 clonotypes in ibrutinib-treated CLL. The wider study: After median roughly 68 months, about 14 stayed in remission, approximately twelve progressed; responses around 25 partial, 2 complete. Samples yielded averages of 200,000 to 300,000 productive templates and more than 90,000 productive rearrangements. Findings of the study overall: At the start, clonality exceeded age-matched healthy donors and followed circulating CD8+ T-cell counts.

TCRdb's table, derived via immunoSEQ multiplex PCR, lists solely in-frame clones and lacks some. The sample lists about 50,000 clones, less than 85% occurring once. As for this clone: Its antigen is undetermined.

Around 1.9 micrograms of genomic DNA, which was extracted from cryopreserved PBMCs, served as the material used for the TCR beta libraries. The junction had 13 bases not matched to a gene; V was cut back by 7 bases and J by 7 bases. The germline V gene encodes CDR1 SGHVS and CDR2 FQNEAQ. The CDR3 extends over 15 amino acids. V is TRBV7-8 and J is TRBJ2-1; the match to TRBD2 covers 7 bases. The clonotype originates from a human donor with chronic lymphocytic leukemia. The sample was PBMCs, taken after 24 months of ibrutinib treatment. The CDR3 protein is CASTQLGEGRNEQFF. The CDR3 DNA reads TGTGCCAGCACCCAGCTGGGGGAGGGCCGAAATGAGCAGTTCTTC.